This T cell receptor beta chain emerged from a study of long-term antiretroviral therapy in people with HIV. Regarding the study as a whole: Repertoires in HIV (unlike those of controls) had narrower CDR3 length ranges.

V lost 0 bases and J lost 2; bases outside the gene matches: 11. The germline V gene encodes CDR1 SGDLS and CDR2 YYNGEE. CDR3 size: 18 residues. A v3.0 immunoSEQ assay was performed at survey level. Using immunoSEQ multiplex PCR, the repertoire was profiled, and TCRdb retains in-frame clones only, with some absent. The data show approximately 17,000 clones, with over 60% seen just once and approximately 15% held by the top ten. At minimum, one pre-ART and two post-ART PBMC samples were obtained from each donor. On this clone itself: Antigen: not known.

This sequence was found in a woman aged 45-59 years with HIV. The chain carries TRBV9 and TRBJ2-5; 9 nucleotides agree with TRBD2. Material: unsorted PBMCs, obtained 2.5 years before starting antiretroviral therapy. CDR3 nucleotide sequence: TGTGCCAGCAGCGTAGCTGGCCTAGCGGGGACACAACAAGAGACCCAGTACTTC. Amino acid sequence: CASSVAGLAGTQQETQYF.